The next 10 T cell receptor beta chains were all read from a single sample in a study of blood T cell repertoires in COVID-19. The method was immunoSEQ multiplex PCR; TCRdb's version includes in-frame clones alone and lacks a portion of them. The table lists about 220,000 clones, 82% of them singletons, with roughly 3.5% in the top ten. What was sequenced was PBMCs or T cells enriched from blood (not recorded which). These receptors all stem from a woman aged 55-75 years who had recovered from COVID-19.

This clone was found once. V usage is TRBV7-9 and J usage is TRBJ2-5; 8 bases fit TRBD1. The length of the CDR3 is 15 residues. Trimming took 6 bases from V and 1 from J; bases not matched to a gene: 7. Per germline, CDR1 SEHNR and CDR2 FQNEAQ (reference sequence). CDR3 nucleotides: TGTGCCAGCAGTACCGGGACAGGTTCCCAAGAGACCCAGTACTTC. The encoded protein is CASSTGTGSQETQYF.

The chain recombines TRBV7-2 with TRBJ1-1; 9 bases match TRBD1. This CDR3 is 15 amino acids long. Looked up from germline, CDR1 is SGHTA and CDR2 is FQGNSA. The V and J ends lost 0 bases and 5 bases, in that order; junction bases with no gene match: 4. DNA of the CDR3: TGTGCCAGCAGCTTAGCGGGAGGGACAGGGACTGAAGCTTTCTTT. Its translation: CASSLAGGTGTEAFF.

CDR3 loop: CASSPRGLTEAFF. The CDR3 nucleotides read TGTGCCAGCAGTCCGAGGGGACTCACTGAAGCTTTCTTT. The V call is TRBV12-3 or TRBV12-4, the J call TRBJ1-1; tentative D call: TRBD1 (5 bases). The V gene lost 5 bases and the J gene lost 4 bases, with 11 bases spanning the gap. This CDR3 is built from 13 residues.

V usage is TRBV13 and J usage is TRBJ1-1; 8 bases are a match to TRBD1. Losses at the gene ends were 4 bases for V and 5 bases for J; bases not matched to a gene: 6. The germline V gene encodes CDR1 PRHDT and CDR2 FYEKMQ (reference sequence). The CDR3 totals 14 residues. DNA of the CDR3: TGTGCCAGCAGCTCGACAGGGGAATGGACTGAAGCTTTCTTT. Encoded protein: CASSSTGEWTEAFF.

This rearrangement joins TRBV6-2 or TRBV6-3 to TRBJ2-5; 7 nucleotides line up with TRBD2. Per germline, CDR1 MNHEY and CDR2 SVGEGT. Trimming at V came to 3 bases and at J to 4 bases, leaving 8 bases not matched to a gene. CDR3 length equals 15 residues. The CDR3 loop reads CASSYAGEVAETQYF. The CDR3 region has the DNA TGTGCCAGCAGTTATGCGGGAGAAGTGGCAGAGACCCAGTACTTC.

The rearrangement links TRBV5-1 to TRBJ1-6, with TRBD1 as a possible D gene (6 bases). Deletions cut 6 bases from V and 6 bases from J, with 19 bases between. This CDR3 has 16 residues. Germline CDR1 reads SGHRS; CDR2 reads YFSETQ. The CDR3 DNA reads TGCGCCAGCACCCTGGTAGGGGGGGCAAGTAATTCACCCCTCCACTTT. As protein: CASTLVGGASNSPLHF.

V is TRBV5-4 and J is TRBJ1-5; TRBD1 matches 7 bases. CDR1 SGHNT and CDR2 YYREEE come from the germline V gene (reference sequence). V lost 0 bases to trimming and J lost 0 bases; unmatched junction nucleotides: 0. The CDR3 totals 15 residues. CDR3 residues: CASSLGQGSNQPQHF. The CDR3 DNA is TGTGCCAGCAGCTTGGGACAGGGTAGCAATCAGCCCCAGCATTTT.

The rearrangement joins TRBV6-6 to TRBJ2-5; 9 bases agree with TRBD2. CDR3 length: 15 amino acids. Germline V CDR1 and CDR2: MNHNY, SVGAGI (reference sequence). The ends lost 7 bases at V and 1 base at J; junction bases unmatched: 7. CDR3 amino acids: CASTFSGGTQETQYF. The CDR3 nucleotides are TGTGCCAGCACGTTCAGCGGGGGGACCCAAGAGACCCAGTACTTC.

This clone was observed a handful of times. Other DNA sequences within the sample encode an identical CDR3. This chain uses TRBV19 with TRBJ2-1; TRBD2 agrees at 14 bases. The CDR3 extends over 16 amino acids. V shed 0 bases and J 7 bases; nucleotides not matched to a gene: 2. CDR1 is LNHDA and CDR2 is SQIVND in the germline V gene (reference sequence). The DNA for the CDR3 is TGTGCCAGTAGTATAGAGAGACTAGCGGGAGGGAATGAGCAGTTCTTC. It codes for CASSIERLAGGNEQFF.

This clone has more than one count but fewer than ten. The gene calls are TRBV7-2 and TRBJ1-5; 8 bases line up with TRBD1. The ends lost 4 bases at V and 6 bases at J; junction bases unmatched: 5. The CDR3 length is 14 residues. Germline V gene data show CDR1 as SGHTA and CDR2 as FQGNSA. CDR3 DNA: TGTGCCAGCAGCTCTGGGACAGGCCGTCAGCCCCAGCATTTT. Translating gives CASSSGTGRQPQHF.